Listed below are T cell receptor beta chains from one sample, sequenced in a study of early stage breast cancer tumors. Profiling relied on immunoSEQ multiplex PCR, and the TCRdb table lists in-frame clones only, not all of them. The repertoire holds 70,000 or so clones, with 80% as singletons. Sample: blood. The source is a person aged 40-50 years with breast cancer. The CDR3 runs from the conserved cysteine through the conserved F or W. Fields, in order: V gene, CDR3 length, D gene, clone size, J gene, CDR3 protein, CDR3 DNA. The D gene is left open where the match is weak. A clone size is listed for some rows: how often the clone was seen (once, few, many), or a class if it is expanded.

TRBV7-3	16	-	-	TRBJ2-1	CASSLTAGTPYNEQFF	TGTGCCAGCAGCTTAACCGCAGGGACCCCATACAATGAGCAGTTCTTC
TRBV28	14	TRBD1	-	TRBJ1-2	CASSLGTGGRGYTF	TGTGCCAGCAGTTTAGGGACAGGGGGTCGAGGCTACACCTTC
TRBV28	14	-	-	TRBJ1-2	CASSLLYRDGGYTF	TGTGCCAGCAGTTTACTCTATAGGGACGGGGGCTACACCTTC
TRBV7-9	13	-	-	TRBJ2-3	CASSLQDTDTQYF	TGTGCCAGCAGCCTACAGGACACAGATACGCAGTATTTT
TRBV10-3	15	TRBD2	-	TRBJ2-4	CAIGLQSGSGNIQYF	TGTGCCATCGGCCTTCAAAGCGGGAGTGGAAACATTCAGTACTTC
TRBV5-6	15	TRBD1	-	TRBJ1-5	CASSPNRGISQPQHF	TGTGCCAGCAGCCCTAACAGGGGGATAAGTCAGCCCCAGCATTTT
TRBV7-3	17	-	-	TRBJ1-5	CASSSSLRGYSNQPQHF	TGTGCCAGCAGTTCGTCCTTGAGGGGTTATAGCAATCAGCCCCAGCATTTT
TRBV4-1	13	-	once	TRBJ1-1	CASSHQGRPEAFF	TGCGCCAGCAGCCACCAGGGAAGGCCTGAAGCTTTCTTT
TRBV4-1	19	TRBD2	-	TRBJ2-1	CASSQGPHVGLAGDDEQFF	TGCGCCAGCAGCCAAGGCCCCCACGTGGGACTAGCGGGAGATGATGAGCAGTTCTTC
TRBV11-2	15	-	-	TRBJ1-4	CASSPRTIGYEKLFF	TGTGCCAGCAGCCCTAGGACTATCGGATACGAAAAACTGTTTTTT
TRBV9	15	-	once	TRBJ2-1	CASSVGGQGKHEQFF	TGTGCCAGCAGCGTAGGGGGTCAGGGAAAGCATGAGCAGTTCTTC
TRBV18	13	TRBD1	-	TRBJ2-7	CASSLGQDDEQYF	TGTGCCAGCTCACTGGGACAGGACGACGAGCAGTACTTC
TRBV5-1	16	TRBD1	-	TRBJ1-3	CASSLNRGRAGNTIYF	TGCGCCAGCAGCCTAAACAGGGGACGAGCTGGAAACACCATATATTTT
TRBV7-9	14	-	few	TRBJ2-7	CASSIWTGRDEQYF	TGTGCCAGCAGCATATGGACAGGGAGGGACGAGCAGTACTTC
TRBV27	15	TRBD1	-	TRBJ2-4	CASSTWGQGKNIQYF	TGTGCCAGCAGCACGTGGGGACAGGGCAAAAACATTCAGTACTTC
TRBV10-1	12	-	-	TRBJ2-1	CASSDTGNEQFF	TGCGCCAGCAGCGATACAGGGAATGAGCAGTTCTTC
TRBV9	16	TRBD2	-	TRBJ2-1	CASRPQEGGRFNEQFF	TGTGCCAGCAGACCACAAGAGGGCGGGAGATTCAATGAGCAGTTCTTC
TRBV6-1	13	TRBD1	-	TRBJ1-1	CASTGGFNTEAFF	TGTGCCAGCACAGGGGGATTTAACACTGAAGCTTTCTTT
TRBV6-1	13	-	once	TRBJ2-3	CAGLEISTDTQYF	TGTGCCGGGCTGGAAATTAGCACAGATACGCAGTATTTT
TRBV28	15	-	-	TRBJ2-5	CASRGLPNFKETQYF	TGTGCCAGCCGTGGACTCCCCAATTTCAAGGAGACCCAGTACTTC
TRBV10-3	16	TRBD2	-	TRBJ2-1	CAISESAGGHANEQFF	TGTGCCATCAGTGAGTCTGCGGGAGGGCACGCCAATGAGCAGTTCTTC
TRBV6-5	16	TRBD2	-	TRBJ2-7	CASSYGTSGPHYEQYF	TGTGCCAGCAGTTACGGGACTAGCGGACCACACTACGAGCAGTACTTC
TRBV5-6	16	-	-	TRBJ2-6	CASSPDRPSGANVLTF	TGTGCCAGCAGCCCCGACAGGCCCTCTGGGGCCAACGTCCTGACTTTC
TRBV19	12	-	-	TRBJ1-2	CASTIQGYGYTF	TGTGCCAGTACTATACAAGGGTATGGCTACACCTTC
TRBV10-3	14	TRBD1	-	TRBJ1-2	CAISESTGAYGYTF	TGTGCCATCAGTGAGTCGACAGGGGCCTATGGCTACACCTTC
TRBV19	16	-	few	TRBJ2-7	CASSIGAVATRYEQYF	TGTGCCAGTAGTATAGGGGCAGTGGCTACGCGTTACGAGCAGTACTTC
TRBV19	13	-	-	TRBJ1-2	CASDDARNYGYTF	TGTGCCAGTGATGACGCGCGAAACTATGGCTACACCTTC
TRBV7-8	16	-	-	TRBJ1-3	CASSFYWKGPGNTIYF	TGTGCCAGCAGCTTTTATTGGAAGGGGCCTGGAAACACCATATATTTT
TRBV29-1	15	-	few	TRBJ2-7	CSAWAGTESSYEQYF	TGCAGCGCGTGGGCCGGGACCGAGAGCTCCTACGAGCAGTACTTC
TRBV30	14	-	-	TRBJ1-4	CAWTAGTSNEKLFF	TGTGCCTGGACAGCAGGGACTTCTAATGAAAAACTGTTTTTT
TRBV5-1	15	-	-	TRBJ2-3	CASSSEASEEDTQYF	TGCGCCAGCAGCTCTGAGGCTAGCGAGGAGGATACGCAGTATTTT
TRBV6-5	13	TRBD1	-	TRBJ1-1	CATSTGYETEAFF	TGTGCCACATCGACAGGGTATGAAACTGAAGCTTTCTTT
TRBV28	13	-	-	TRBJ1-2	CALQKGTNYGYTF	TGTGCCTTACAGAAGGGCACTAACTATGGCTACACCTTC
TRBV27	15	-	once	TRBJ1-5	CASSLRVGDAQPQHF	TGTGCCAGCAGTTTAAGGGTGGGGGATGCTCAGCCCCAGCATTTT
TRBV29-1	14	TRBD1	-	TRBJ1-2	CSVDSWTGTDGYTF	TGCAGCGTTGACTCCTGGACAGGGACGGATGGCTACACCTTC
TRBV18	15	-	few	TRBJ2-2	CASSWTDGSTGELFF	TGTGCCAGCTCCTGGACAGACGGGAGCACCGGGGAGCTGTTTTTT
TRBV28	14	TRBD2	-	TRBJ2-2	CASSLLLAGGELFF	TGTGCCAGCAGTCTCCTATTAGCGGGCGGGGAGCTGTTTTTT
TRBV28	16	-	-	TRBJ1-3	CASLPEELGSGNTIYF	TGTGCCAGCCTCCCAGAGGAATTAGGTTCTGGAAACACCATATATTTT
TRBV4-1	16	-	-	TRBJ1-4	CASSQGVQVSNEKLFF	TGCGCCAGCAGCCAAGGGGTCCAGGTTTCTAATGAAAAACTGTTTTTT
TRBV27	14	-	-	TRBJ1-3	CASSLQPSGNTIYF	TGTGCCAGCAGTTTACAGCCCTCTGGAAACACCATATATTTT
TRBV28	14	-	-	TRBJ1-5	CASSERRRNQPQHF	TGTGCCAGCAGTGAGAGACGGAGAAATCAGCCCCAGCATTTT
TRBV6-1	15	TRBD1	once	TRBJ2-5	CATNGGQVDRKTQYF	TGTGCCACCAACGGTGGACAGGTAGATAGGAAGACCCAGTACTTC
TRBV10-2	14	TRBD2	-	TRBJ2-5	CASSESMGGETQYF	TGCGCCAGCAGTGAGTCGATGGGAGGGGAGACCCAGTACTTC
TRBV11-2	15	-	-	TRBJ2-7	CASSPGRRAFYEQYF	TGTGCCAGCAGCCCCGGGCGCAGGGCCTTCTACGAGCAGTACTTC
TRBV2	13	-	-	TRBJ1-3	CASSGSSGNTIYF	TGTGCCAGCAGCGGGAGCTCTGGAAACACCATATATTTT
TRBV30	15	-	-	TRBJ2-3	CAWSKGLASTDTQYF	TGTGCCTGGAGTAAGGGGTTGGCTAGCACAGATACGCAGTATTTT
TRBV10-2	17	-	-	TRBJ2-1	CASSDSAKTGSYNEQFF	TGCGCCAGCAGTGACTCTGCTAAGACTGGCTCCTACAATGAGCAGTTCTTC
TRBV21-1	15	-	-	TRBJ2-7	CASSNFLGQHYEQYF	TGTGCCAGCAGCAACTTCTTGGGACAACACTACGAGCAGTACTTC
TRBV18	14	-	-	TRBJ1-6	CASSPRSDNSPLHF	TGTGCCAGCTCACCTCGCAGTGATAATTCACCCCTCCACTTT
TRBV18	14	-	-	TRBJ2-5	CASSLNDLQETQYF	TGTGCCAGCTCACTTAACGACCTGCAAGAGACCCAGTACTTC
TRBV28	15	TRBD1	-	TRBJ2-7	CASSVWDRSSYEQYF	TGTGCCAGCAGTGTCTGGGACAGGAGCTCCTACGAGCAGTACTTC
TRBV19	13	TRBD1	-	TRBJ1-5	CASSRQGAQPQHF	TGTGCCAGTAGTAGACAGGGGGCACAGCCCCAGCATTTT